This T cell receptor (beta chain) was recovered during a study of identical twins. There are 12 residues in the CDR3. Per the germline V gene, CDR1 is DFQATT and CDR2 is SNEGSKA (reference sequence). Trimming cost V 7 bases and J 7 bases; bases outside gene matches: 5. In its sample, this clonotype was seen many times. Its antigen remains unidentified. TCRdb independently ran MiXCR on the 5' RACE reads; one entry per CDR3 protein. The table has around 370,000 distinct CDR3 sequences, 7% to 9.5% seen once. Study-level points and caveats: Abundant beta clonotypes from cord blood had fewer insertions, unlike memory repertoires, which showed none.

All donors comprised healthy Caucasians. The sequence derives from a woman between 50 and 59 years old in good health. The material sequenced was naive T cells sorted from blood. V and J are TRBV20-1 and TRBJ2-1; 9 nucleotides match TRBD2. CDR3 coding DNA: TGCAGTGGTCTAGCGGGATGGAATGAGCAGTTCTTC. It encodes CSGLAGWNEQFF.